The clone carrying this TCR beta chain was seen a handful of times. Its cognate antigen is unknown. The data derive from a study of CD8 T cells in ankylosing spondylitis. The study's findings and limits: A motif of fewer than ten highly homologous TCR beta variants was seen as apparently characteristic of ankylosing spondylitis blood.

Using its own MiXCR run on the 5' RACE reads, TCRdb lists one record per CDR3 protein. The sample records 700,000 to 1,000,000 distinct CDR3 sequences, 12% being singletons. This CDR3 has 17 amino acids. V was pared by 1 base and J by 0 bases, with 15 bases between. Germline loops: CDR1 ENHRY, CDR2 SYGVKD. The sequencing sample was made of blood, either unsorted or a sorted T cell fraction (not recorded which). The clonotype was recovered from a male donor with ankylosing spondylitis. This chain uses TRBV10-3 with TRBJ1-1, with D possibly TRBD1 on 5 matching bases. CDR3 loop: CAISEFGRGPMNTEAFF. The CDR3 DNA sequence: TGTGCCATCAGTGAGTTCGGGAGGGGCCCAATGAACACTGAAGCTTTCTTT.